This TCR beta chain was observed in a study of identical twins. TCRdb reprocessed the 5' RACE reads with MiXCR, giving one entry per CDR3 protein. The table lists roughly 690,000 distinct CDR3 sequences, approximately 22% of them singletons. This clonotype has just a few counts. V gave up 5 bases and J gave up 9 bases; unmatched junction bases: 14. Germline CDR1 is SQVTM and CDR2 is ANQGSEA. This CDR3 is built from 15 residues. These same records also appear under a second study, on T cells expressing NK-cell markers. That work contributes: Where a handful of donors were concerned, these clonotypes also led the CD3+CD56-NKG2C+ fraction.

Material for sequencing was PBMCs. The receptor was isolated from a woman aged 18-29 years in good health. The genes are TRBV29-1 and TRBJ2-1, with TRBD2 identical over 9 bases. The CDR3 nucleotides are TGCAGCGTTCCGGAGGGTGGCGGGGGGGCGTTTGAGCAGTTCTTC. Its protein is CSVPEGGGGAFEQFF.